Following are 31 T cell receptor beta chains from one sample sequenced in a study of CD8+ T cells in alopecia areata (dated by TCRdb to the late 2010s). Receptors were amplified or captured by the immunoSEQ multiplex PCR assay. For TCR sequencing, RNA was extracted from every sample and reverse transcribed into cDNA to serve as template. TCRdb provides this immuneACCESS table in a form limited to in-frame rearrangements. Some clones are lacking; in checked studies, under half of them reflect an unresolved V gene, and why the rest are absent is not known. For this sample the table gives fewer than 250,000 clones, of which 60% were detected only once. In total, the top ten clones hold 0.65% to 0.7% of the sample. What the time point label conveys for this sample: about four weeks on oral tofacitinib. Interpreted using the paper, the treatment or condition label stands for: oral pan-JAK inhibitor, 5-10 mg twice daily.

The sequenced sample was CD4+ T cells sorted from blood, obtained at week 4, from a patient treated with tofacitinib. The receptor set was obtained from a human donor with alopecia areata.

The chain carries TRBV5-1 and TRBJ2-5, with 9 nucleotides matching TRBD2. This CDR3 contains 15 residues. Germline values: CDR1 SGHRS, CDR2 YFSETQ. V was clipped by 4 bases and J by 4 bases; unmatched bases: 8. The CDR3 region has the DNA TGCGCCAGCAGCGCCAGCGGGAGGATCGGAGAGACCCAGTACTTC. This translates into CASSASGRIGETQYF.

This clone showed up just once. The CDR3 DNA reads as TGTGCCAGCAGCAGGGTAGCGGGCTTAAGCTCCTACGAGCAGTACTTC. Protein product: CASSRVAGLSSYEQYF. V and J are TRBV13 and TRBJ2-7, with TRBD2 matching over 7 bases. The CDR3 consists of 16 residues. Germline CDR1 is PRHDT and CDR2 is FYEKMQ (reference sequence). V dropped 5 bases and J dropped 0; count of bases not matched to a gene: 10. Full variable domain (rest looked up from reference TRBV13 and TRBJ2-7): AAGVIQSPRHLIKEKRETATLKCYPIPRHDTVYWYQQGPGQDPQFLISFYEKMQSDKGSIPDRFSAQQFSDYHSELNMSSLELGDSALYFCASSRVAGLSSYEQYFGPGTRLTVT.

This chain uses TRBV28 with TRBJ2-2; no definite D call. Trimming removed 2 bases at V and 6 bases at J, with 13 bases between. The CDR3 runs to 15 residues. Per germline, CDR1 MDHEN and CDR2 SYDVKM. The CDR3 reads CASSLPRGIPGELFF. The CDR3 DNA reads TGTGCCAGCAGTTTACCCCGAGGAATCCCCGGGGAGCTGTTTTTT.

The gene calls are TRBV30 and TRBJ2-1; 7 bases agree with TRBD2. CDR1 is GTSNPN, CDR2 SVGIG, per germline (reference sequence). J lost 14 bases, V lost 1 base, and 8 bases had no gene match. The CDR3 totals 12 residues. In nucleotides, the CDR3 is TGTGCCTGGAGTGCCACGGGGGGATCAAAGTTCTTC. Amino acids: CAWSATGGSKFF.

V gene TRBV18 combines with J gene TRBJ1-1, with D possibly matching TRBD1 (6 bases). The V end lost 5 bases, the J end lost 0 bases, and 13 bases lay between the germline ends. CDR1 and CDR2 from the germline V gene are KGHSH and LQKENI. The CDR3 consists of 15 residues. The CDR3 region has the DNA TGTGCCAGCTCAACCCATCAGGGGATGAACACTGAAGCTTTCTTT. It codes for CASSTHQGMNTEAFF.

The chain couples TRBV27 to TRBJ2-7, with 7 positions matching TRBD1. The CDR3 covers 16 residues. V dropped 7 bases and J dropped 6; count of bases not matched to a gene: 18. Germline V gives CDR1 MNHEY, CDR2 SMNVEV (reference sequence). The CDR3 spells CASTPGQLFSSGEQYF. CDR3 nucleotide sequence: TGTGCCAGCACCCCGGGACAGCTTTTCTCTTCGGGCGAGCAGTACTTC.

The chain couples TRBV7-7 to TRBJ2-3, with TRBD1 identical over 8 bases. The CDR3 extends over 15 amino acids. V was clipped by 3 bases and J by 2 bases; unmatched bases: 4. Germline V lookup: CDR1 SSHAT, CDR2 FNYEAQ (reference sequence). CDR3 sequence: CASSLTTGATDTQYF. For the CDR3, the DNA is TGTGCCAGCAGCTTGACGACAGGGGCCACAGATACGCAGTATTTT.

This chain connects TRBV7-2 to TRBJ1-1; maybe TRBD1 (5 bases). Trimming took 1 base from V and 5 from J, leaving 8 bases between them. In germline, CDR1 is SGHTA, CDR2 FQGNSA. The CDR3 sequence is 13 residues long. The CDR3 spells CASSLGQKTEAFF. The CDR3 nucleotides are TGTGCCAGCAGCTTAGGACAGAAAACTGAAGCTTTCTTT.

V is TRBV7-9 and J is TRBJ1-2; D is ambiguous. V shed 4 bases and J shed 4 bases, with 16 bases lying between them. CDR1 and CDR2 from the germline V gene are SEHNR and FQNEAQ (reference sequence). This CDR3 spans 15 amino acids. CDR3 DNA: TGTGCCAGCAGCTCCTCGGACCAACCCGGCTATGGCTACACCTTC. Its translation is CASSSSDQPGYGYTF.

The V gene is TRBV30, the J gene TRBJ1-2; D is uncertain. Looked up from germline, CDR1 is GTSNPN and CDR2 is SVGIG (reference sequence). The CDR3 is made up of 11 amino acids. V was cut by 3 bases and J by 5 bases, with 7 bases left in between. Here the CDR3 reads CAWSWGYGYTF. In DNA, the CDR3 is TGTGCCTGGAGCTGGGGATATGGCTACACCTTC.

This clone was seen a handful of times. The J gene is TRBJ1-2, the V gene TRBV7-2; 11 nucleotides match TRBD1. Losses at the gene ends were 7 bases for V and 8 bases for J; bases not matched to a gene: 9. The germline V gene has CDR1 SGHTA and CDR2 FQGNSA. The CDR3 consists of 14 residues. The CDR3 region is CASTQDRGLKGYTF. The CDR3 DNA reads as TGTGCCAGCACCCAGGACAGGGGGCTTAAGGGCTACACCTTC. Supplemented by reference TRBV7-2 and TRBJ1-2, the full variable domain reads GAGVSQSPSNKVTEKGKDVELRCDPISGHTALYWYRQSLGQGLEFLIYFQGNSAPDKSGLPSDRFSAERTGGSVSTLTIQRTQQEDSAVYLCASTQDRGLKGYTFGSGTRLTVV.

The V and J genes are TRBV2 and TRBJ2-1; 9 nucleotides align to TRBD2. Germline V gene lookup returns CDR1 SNHLY and CDR2 FYNNEI. The CDR3 has 16 amino acids. With 5 bases clipped from V and 7 bases from J, the junction kept 12 bases outside the gene matches. As DNA, the CDR3 is TGTGCCAGCAGTTTTAGCGGGAGTAGTAAGAAGAATGAGCAGTTCTTC. This gives the protein CASSFSGSSKKNEQFF.

The chain links TRBV5-6 to TRBJ1-2, with D perhaps matching TRBD1 (5 bases). This CDR3 has 14 residues. Trimming removed 0 bases at V and 3 bases at J, with 9 bases between. Germline loops: CDR1 SGHDT, CDR2 YYEEEE. CDR3 in amino acids: CASSLGGSDYGYTF. The DNA of the CDR3 is TGTGCCAGCAGCTTGGGGGGCTCCGACTATGGCTACACCTTC.

This clone was observed a few times. The chain has TRBV29-1 and TRBJ2-1; 14 bases map to TRBD2. The CDR3 spans 14 residues. The J segment lost 6 bases and the V segment lost 3 bases, leaving 1 base of the junction unmatched. Germline V lookup: CDR1 SQVTM, CDR2 ANQGSEA. CDR3 DNA: TGCAGCGTTGACGGGACTAGCGGGAGCAATGAGCAGTTCTTC. This translates into CSVDGTSGSNEQFF.

This clone has just a few counts. The chain has TRBV29-1 and TRBJ1-1; D unresolved. The V end lost 5 bases, the J end lost 5 bases, and 15 bases lay between the germline ends. The CDR3 has 13 amino acids. Germline CDR1 SQVTM, CDR2 ANQGSEA. The CDR3 loop reads CSVSFGVVTEAFF. DNA of the CDR3: TGCAGCGTTTCCTTTGGGGTGGTAACTGAAGCTTTCTTT.

The V and J genes are TRBV7-2 and TRBJ1-2; tentatively, D is TRBD1 (5 bases). This CDR3 region has 14 residues. Trimming shortened V by 5 bases and J by 8 bases, and 18 bases separated the two germline ends. CDR1 and CDR2 from the germline V gene are SGHTA and FQGNSA. The CDR3: CASSLGTDYRGYTF. The CDR3 nucleotides read TGTGCCAGCAGCCTCGGGACGGACTATAGGGGCTACACCTTC.

The chain is built from TRBV18 and TRBJ2-1; D gene uncertain. V was pared by 2 bases and J by 1 base, with 15 bases between. CDR1 is KGHSH, CDR2 LQKENI, per germline. CDR3 length: 17 amino acids. CDR3 in DNA: TGTGCCAGCTCACCAAGGTCTCCTGCCACTTCCTACAATGAGCAGTTCTTC. This sequence encodes CASSPRSPATSYNEQFF. The complete variable domain, with remaining parts taken from reference TRBV18 and TRBJ2-1, reads NAGVMQNPRHLVRRRGQEARLRCSPMKGHSHVYWYRQLPEEGLKFMVYLQKENIIDESGMPKERFSAEFPKEGPSILRIQQVVRGDSAAYFCASSPRSPATSYNEQFFGPGTRLTVL.

The chain recombines TRBV7-2 with TRBJ2-4; a possible D gene is TRBD2 (5 bases). V lost 1 base and J lost 6, with 19 bases in between. The CDR3 runs to 17 residues. Germline V gene data show CDR1 as SGHTA and CDR2 as FQGNSA. CDR3 region: CASSLGDGRVPLNIQYF. The CDR3 coding sequence is TGTGCCAGCAGCTTAGGTGATGGGCGGGTGCCGTTAAACATTCAGTACTTC.

Notes on this clone: The same CDR3 arises from other DNA sequences in this sample as well. The chain links TRBV5-1 to TRBJ2-7; D is undetermined. Germline V gives CDR1 SGHRS, CDR2 YFSETQ. This CDR3 comprises 13 residues. Trimming pared 0 bases from V and 1 base from J, leaving 5 bases between. CDR3 sequence: CASSLVGSYEQYF. DNA of the CDR3: TGCGCCAGCAGCTTGGTCGGGTCCTACGAGCAGTACTTC.

This chain joins TRBV6-4 and TRBJ2-3, with TRBD2 matching 7 bases. CDR1 MRHNA and CDR2 SNTAGT come from the germline V gene. The V and J ends lost 6 bases and 2 bases, in that order; junction bases with no gene match: 11. The CDR3 covers 16 residues. CDR3 in amino acids: CASRLKSGDFTDTQYF. The DNA of the CDR3 is TGTGCCAGCAGATTAAAAAGCGGGGATTTCACAGATACGCAGTATTTT.

This clone has just one count. The rearrangement links TRBV29-1 to TRBJ2-1, with 7 positions matching TRBD2. V lost 8 bases and J lost 7; bases outside the gene matches: 11. Germline-derived CDR1 and CDR2 are SQVTM and ANQGSEA. This CDR3 is built from 13 residues. The CDR3 DNA follows: TGCAGCTCTACGAGCTGGGGGGGGAATGAGCAGTTCTTC. It encodes CSSTSWGGNEQFF.

This chain joins TRBV6-1 and TRBJ2-7; D perhaps matches TRBD1 (5 bases). V lost 7 bases, J lost 6 bases, and 13 bases lay in between. The CDR3 totals 12 residues. Germline CDR1 and CDR2: MNHNS and SASEGT. In DNA, the CDR3 is TGTGCCAGCACTAAAGCAGGGTTCGAGCAGTACTTC. This translates into CASTKAGFEQYF.

This clone was counted a few times. J is TRBJ2-7 and V is TRBV29-1, with 8 positions matching TRBD1. Germline-derived CDR1 and CDR2 are SQVTM and ANQGSEA. V lost 6 bases to trimming and J lost 3 bases; unmatched junction nucleotides: 10. The CDR3 extends over 14 amino acids. In nucleotides, the CDR3 is TGCAGCGTCCTCCCGACAGGGGCAAACTACGAGCAGTACTTC. It yields the protein CSVLPTGANYEQYF.

This chain uses TRBV15 with TRBJ2-3, with D tentatively TRBD2 (6 bases). The germline gives CDR1 LNHNV, CDR2 YYDKDF (reference sequence). The CDR3 runs to 14 residues. The V end lost 1 base, the J end lost 14 bases, and 19 bases lay between the germline ends. The CDR3 reads CATSRAATVGTLYF. The CDR3 region has the DNA TGTGCCACCAGCAGAGCTGCGACAGTCGGGACTCTGTATTTT.

The V and J genes are TRBV5-1 and TRBJ2-1; the match to TRBD1 covers 7 bases. CDR1 is SGHRS, CDR2 YFSETQ, per germline. Unmatched junction bases numbered 1, after V lost 5 bases and J lost 8 bases. This CDR3 has 11 residues. CDR3 nucleotides: TGCGCCAGCAGTCAGGGGGATGAGCAGTTCTTC. Its translation is CASSQGDEQFF.

The rearrangement joins TRBV1 to TRBJ2-5; the table's D gene call, TRBD2, was not cross checked with the DNA. TRBV1 is a pseudogene locus. The CDR3 length is 14 residues. The CDR3 reads CTSSQAGGEETQYF. CDR3 nucleotides: TGCACCAGCAGCCAAGCGGGAGGGGAAGAGACCCAGTACTTC.

The rearrangement joins TRBV5-1 to TRBJ2-5, with TRBD1 as a possible D gene (5 bases). CDR1 and CDR2 from the germline V gene are SGHRS and YFSETQ. This CDR3 is built from 13 residues. The V end was cut by 3 bases, the J end by 5 bases, with 11 bases between. This CDR3 reads CASSWGTQETQYF. The CDR3 bases are TGCGCCAGCAGCTGGGGCACTCAGGAGACCCAGTACTTC.

There are a few counts of this clone. This chain uses TRBV20-1 with TRBJ2-7; D unresolved. Trimming shortened V by 3 bases and J by 6 bases, and 9 bases separated the two germline ends. The CDR3 runs to 11 residues. Germline CDR1 DFQATT, CDR2 SNEGSKA (reference sequence). This CDR3 is CSARGPAEQYF. CDR3 coding DNA: TGCAGTGCTAGGGGTCCGGCCGAGCAGTACTTC.

The sample holds a few counts of this clone. V and J are TRBV29-1 and TRBJ1-2, with 7 bases that match TRBD1. J was trimmed by 4 bases and V by 6 bases; bases with no gene match: 8. The CDR3 length is 13 residues. CDR1 is SQVTM, CDR2 ANQGSEA, per germline. The CDR3 DNA reads TGCAGCGTCCAAAAGGGGGCCAGCTATGGCTACACCTTC. It translates to CSVQKGASYGYTF.

This rearrangement joins TRBV6-5 to TRBJ2-2, with 8 bases identical to TRBD1. The CDR3 totals 13 residues. The junction had 3 bases not matched to a gene; V was cut back by 8 bases and J by 4 bases. CDR1 is MNHEY and CDR2 is SVGAGI in the germline V gene. The CDR3 region is CASRTGPTGELFF. The CDR3 DNA sequence: TGTGCCAGCCGGACAGGGCCCACCGGGGAGCTGTTTTTT.

Written as DNA, the CDR3 is TGTGCCAGCAGCGTAGGGACAGGGCTACCCCAAGAGACCCAGTACTTC. Translating it yields CASSVGTGLPQETQYF. This rearrangement joins TRBV9 to TRBJ2-5; 8 bases map to TRBD1. This CDR3 spans 16 amino acids. Germline CDR1 SGDLS, CDR2 YYNGEE. V was pared by 0 bases and J by 1 base, with 5 bases of the junction left unmatched.